Listed below are T cell receptor beta chains from one sample, sequenced in a study of PD-1 blockade in classical Hodgkin lymphoma. Only in-frame clones appear in the TCRdb table, and some are missing; sequencing was by immunoSEQ multiplex PCR. The sample carries approximately 65,000 clones, roughly nine tenths recorded once. The sequencing used peripheral blood mononuclear cells (PBMCs), collected before the fourth cycle of nivolumab. The receptor source for this set is a human donor with classical Hodgkin lymphoma. Both conserved end residues are part of each CDR3. The D gene is left open where the match is weak. The size of a clone is reported for some rows only, either as once, few or many, or as a class for expanded clones.

>TRBD1|TRBJ2-2|once|TRBV7-8
TGTGCCAGCAGCCTGCGAGGACAGGGAAGCACCGGGGAGCTGTTTTTT
CASSLRGQGSTGELFF
>NA|TRBJ2-1|NA|TRBV7-9
TGTGCCAGCAGCGGCTTGGGGGAGCAGTTCTTC
CASSGLGEQFF
>NA|TRBJ2-7|NA|TRBV7-8
TGTGCCAGCAGCTTTCCGGGGACCTACGAGCAGTACTTC
CASSFPGTYEQYF
>TRBD2|TRBJ2-1|NA|TRBV15
TGTGCCACCAGCAGAGTGGAAATAGCGGGGATCTACTACAATGAGCAGTTCTTC
CATSRVEIAGIYYNEQFF
>TRBD1|TRBJ2-5|NA|TRBV30
TGTGCCTGGAGTGACCGCAGACAGGGGACCCAGTACTTC
CAWSDRRQGTQYF
>NA|TRBJ2-5|NA|TRBV6-7
TGTGCCAGCAGTTACCCTGCCTCTACCCAGTACTTC
CASSYPASTQYF
>NA|TRBJ2-7|NA|TRBV5-4
TGTGCCAGCAGCTTGGATCCAGGAGGGCCCTACGAGCAGTACTTC
CASSLDPGGPYEQYF
>NA|TRBJ2-6|NA|TRBV10-1
TGCGCCAGCAGTGAGGGGCTCTCTGGGGCCAACGTCCTGACTTTC
CASSEGLSGANVLTF
>NA|TRBJ2-3|NA|TRBV6-1
TGTGCCAGTCTTTTGGGGAGAGTGGGCACAGATACGCAGTATTTT
CASLLGRVGTDTQYF
>TRBD1|TRBJ2-2|NA|TRBV12-5
TGTGCTAGTGGTTTGGGGGGACAGTACACCGGGGAGCTGTTTTTT
CASGLGGQYTGELFF
>NA|TRBJ2-3|NA|TRBV6-5
TGTGCCAGCAGTTACTCGAGGGGCCTAGGAAGAGATACGCAGTATTTT
CASSYSRGLGRDTQYF
>TRBD1|TRBJ1-5|NA|TRBV19
TGTGCCACATGGACAGGTTATAGCAATCAGCCCCAGCATTTT
CATWTGYSNQPQHF
>NA|TRBJ2-7|NA|TRBV30
TGTGCCTGGAGGACCGAATCCGAGCAGTACTTC
CAWRTESEQYF
>NA|TRBJ1-6|NA|TRBV28
TGTGCCAGCAGTTTATATCGGAGCTCCTATAATTCACCCCTCCACTTT
CASSLYRSSYNSPLHF
>TRBD1|TRBJ1-6|NA|TRBV25-1
TGTGCCAGCCGGCCTGGGGACAGGGGTCTCCCCCTCCACTTT
CASRPGDRGLPLHF